This T cell receptor (beta chain) was recorded in a study of OX40 agonist ivuxolimab in advanced cancers. Study-level information: The group had a mean age of around 60 years, ranged from about 23 to 85, and was roughly 80% male.

Exclusion applied to patients with autoimmune disease history or systemic immunosuppression. Blood was sampled at baseline, cycle 4 day 1, and cycle 7 day 1. Sequenced by immunoSEQ multiplex PCR; TCRdb stores in-frame clones only, minus some. The sample includes some 10,000 clones, about 81% of them seen just once. This clone was observed a single time. Its antigen remains unknown. Findings and caveats of the study: Within 6 weeks, CD4+ and CD8+ blood T cells expanded clonally at 0.1 to 3.0 mg/kg.

The CDR3 is 14 residues long. Germline V gene lookup returns CDR1 SGHKS and CDR2 YYEKEE (reference sequence). Unmatched junction bases numbered 1, after V lost 0 bases and J lost 5 bases. This rearrangement joins TRBV5-5 to TRBJ2-1; 8 nucleotides line up with TRBD2. The sequencing here drew on CD4+ or CD8+ T cells sorted from blood, taken in a trial of the OX40 agonist ivuxolimab. The clonotype was recovered from an adult with an advanced solid tumor such as melanoma, head and neck, liver or kidney cancer. This CDR3 is CASSLGSGDNEQFF. The CDR3 DNA sequence: TGTGCCAGCAGCTTGGGTAGCGGGGACAATGAGCAGTTCTTC.